Described below is a single T cell receptor (beta chain) sequence and its context. This clonotype has ten or more counts. This receptor's antigen is unknown. One base away there is no much larger clone; base qualities are not given. For the unsorted PBMC libraries, 2 million PBMCs were stored in RNAlater at -80 degrees C until RNA extraction and were used to generate the libraries. The multiple sclerosis patients were enrolled in a US clinical protocol that used magnetic resonance imaging to evaluate disease progression. Peripheral blood underwent Ficoll-Hypaque density gradient centrifugation to isolate PBMCs, which were then cryopreserved in liquid nitrogen. Between the V and J ends, shortened by 11 bases and 0 bases respectively, the junction contains 10 bases. From its cysteine to its phenylalanine, the CDR3 spans 12 amino acids. The sequence is cut down to CDR3 DNA, 36 bases in frame from base 1. CDR1 and CDR2 were assigned from the germline V gene as ENHRY and SYGVKD.

These data belong to a study of neurological immune-mediated disorders (dated by TCRdb to between 2018 and 2020). Background for the entire study: Of the approximately 34 multiple sclerosis patients, some 31 had relapsing-remitting MS and 3 had secondary progressive MS. The study compared peripheral blood TCR-beta repertoires of HTLV-I-associated myelopathy (HAM/TSP) patients, multiple sclerosis patients and healthy controls using UMI-based sequencing. The 106 TCR-beta libraries included longitudinal samples, technical triplicates and paired sorted CD4+ and CD8+ T-cell subsets alongside PBMC samples. The cohort included about 70 subjects: about 15 with HAM/TSP, about 34 with multiple sclerosis, and 20 or so healthy controls.

cDNA was synthesized by template-switch 5'RACE using a primer carrying a 10-nucleotide random unique molecular identifier by which each TCR transcript was tagged. Each sequencing run produced over 180 million TCR-beta sequences covering 15-18 subjects. The RNeasy kit was used to extract total RNA. TCR-beta VDJ regions were amplified with primers for the TCR constant region and the 5'RACE anchor, using the KAPA Real-time Library Amplification kit. A first PCR added sample indexes and Illumina adaptors, and a second PCR then raised library yield. The roughly 650 bp TCR product was size-selected on a 2% E-gel SizeSelection system after Ampure bead purification. Before pooling, library quality was assessed on a Bioanalyzer, concentration was determined with Qubit, and library quantification was performed with the Kapa Library Quantification kit. Paired-end 2 x 150 bp sequencing of the libraries was performed on an Illumina HiSeq 2500. To increase sequence diversity, roughly 23-30% phiX was spiked into each library pool. Per the source publication's procedure: The UMI-based MiGEC pipeline processed quality-filtered reads and removed over 75% of raw TCR sequences during error correction. IMGT germline references were used for aligning VDJ genes, and each clonotype was defined as a unique CDR3 amino acid sequence together with its V-J genes. Clonal expansion, Shannon diversity and CDR3 relatedness were evaluated with VDJtools (CalcPairwiseDistances, ClusterSamples), while phylogenetic trees were built in CLCbio workbench. Using coefficient-of-variation modelling across technical triplicates, the study counted a clone as expanded if it had at least 8 unique UMIs. TCRdb reworked the public reads: Q25 trimming with fastp, MiXCR clone assembly, productive beta chains retained. Duplicate CDR3 protein sequences are folded into a single record with the most common DNA and genes. The V and J calls come from TCRdb's annotation, not from the publication. The sample has about 74,000 distinct CDR3 sequences on record, approximately 5.2% of them singletons. The biggest ten clones account for 7.4% of the sample.

Results and caveats for the whole study, not just this receptor: Phylogenetic analysis grouped repertoires from 18 of 34 MS patients into a cluster of related CDR3 sequences, suggesting a possible repertoire-level signature. The MS cluster showed no association with clinical or MRI features, and the authors stated that larger cohorts are needed. The highest TCR clonal expansion was observed in HAM/TSP patients, whereas the lowest was observed in MS patients, even when compared with healthy controls. No identical CDR3 amino acid sequences were found to be shared among expanded clones across subjects, suggesting that TCR-beta repertoires were private in all groups.

The chain is made from TRBV10-3 and TRBJ1-2; the D gene cannot be named for sure. Sequences were obtained from PBMCs. The source of this sequence is a man aged 18 to 35 with multiple sclerosis. CDR3 region: CAAQTPNYGYTF. The DNA sequence is given as TGTGCCGCCCAGACACCTAACTATGGCTACACCTTC.